This TCR beta chain was identified during a study of lymphopenia after photon versus proton radiotherapy. Study-level results: In patients who died, overall survival fell as post-nadir TCR diversity dropped more. Better survival with proton therapy was suggested as possible, not demonstrated. Oligoclonal CD8+ Temra expansion after nadir drove photon patients' diversity drop. Relative stability marked proton patients; photon patients lost diversity and naive cells.

The CDR3 extends over 14 amino acids. V trimming: 3 bases; J trimming: 6 bases; junction bases outside the gene matches: 6. Germline loops: CDR1 MGHDK, CDR2 SYGVNS. The repertoire was sequenced with immunoSEQ multiplex PCR; TCRdb's copy has only in-frame clones and lacks some. The sample consists of about 26,000 clones, 75% to 90% of them appearing once. The sample holds one count of this clone. What it binds is not known. This sequence was found in a woman aged 45-59 years with pancreatic cancer. Sequences were derived from peripheral blood, sampled from a patient treated with photon-based radiotherapy. The rearrangement links TRBV25-1 to TRBJ2-3; TRBD2 matches at 7 bases. CDR3 bases: TGTGCCAGCAGTGATGTCGGGAGGAGTGATACGCAGTATTTT. It yields the protein CASSDVGRSDTQYF.